This TCR beta chain was profiled in a study of shared clonotypes between healthy human individuals. Study details: Three men and a couple of women, aged 18 to 49, were donors. Whole-study results and caveats: It was observed that roughly 4.8% of naive CD4 clonotypes were shared across a handful of donors. Naive subsets typically showed greater estimated richness than memory subsets.

The CDR3 runs 17 residues. The ends lost 1 base at V and 3 bases at J; junction bases unmatched: 11. Per germline, CDR1 SGHAT and CDR2 FQNNGV. Concerning this clone itself: Its antigen is currently unknown.

Assay used: immunoSEQ multiplex PCR; TCRdb lists only in-frame clones, some missing. The table records 1,500,000 or so clones, approximately 96% of them present only once. The specimen sequenced was naive CD4+ T cells sorted from blood. Subset: CD45RA+ positively selected. This receptor was obtained from a man aged 30 to 39 in good health. The V gene is TRBV11-2, the J gene TRBJ2-7; 8 nucleotides agree with TRBD2. The CDR3: CASSLAPGTSFLYEQYF. The DNA of the CDR3 is TGTGCCAGCAGCTTAGCCCCCGGGACTAGTTTCCTCTACGAGCAGTACTTC. Drawing the rest from reference TRBV11-2 and TRBJ2-7, the complete variable domain is EAGVAQSPRYKIIEKRQSVAFWCNPISGHATLYWYQQILGQGPKLLIQFQNNGVVDDSQLPKDRFSAERLKGVDSTLKIQPAKLEDSAVYLCASSLAPGTSFLYEQYFGPGTRLTVT.